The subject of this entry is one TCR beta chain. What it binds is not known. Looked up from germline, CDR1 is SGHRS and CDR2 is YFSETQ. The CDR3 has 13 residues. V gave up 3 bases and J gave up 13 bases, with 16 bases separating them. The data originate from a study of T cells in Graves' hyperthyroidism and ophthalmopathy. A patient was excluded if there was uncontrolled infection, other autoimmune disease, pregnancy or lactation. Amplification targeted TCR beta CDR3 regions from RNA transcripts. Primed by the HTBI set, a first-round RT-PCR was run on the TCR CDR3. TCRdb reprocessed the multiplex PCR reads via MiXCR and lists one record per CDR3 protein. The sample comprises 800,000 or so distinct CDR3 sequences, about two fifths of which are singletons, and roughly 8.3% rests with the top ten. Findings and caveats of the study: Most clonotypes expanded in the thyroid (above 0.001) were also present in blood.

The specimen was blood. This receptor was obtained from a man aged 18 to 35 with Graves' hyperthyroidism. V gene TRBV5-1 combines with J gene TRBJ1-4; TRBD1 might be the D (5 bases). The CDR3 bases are TGCGCCAGCAGCTGGACTGACAGCACGACACTGTTTTTT. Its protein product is CASSWTDSTTLFF. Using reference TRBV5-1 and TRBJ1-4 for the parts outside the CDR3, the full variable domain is KAGVTQTPRYLIKTRGQQVTLSCSPISGHRSVSWYQQTPGQGLQFLFEYFSETQRNKGNFPGRFSGRQFSNSRSEMNVSTLELGDSALYLCASSWTDSTTLFFGSGTQLSVL.